Detailed here is one TCR beta chain. This clonotype was picked up many times. Its target antigen remains unknown. Base qualities are not at hand, and no much larger clone is one base apart. The CDR3 goes from the cysteine to the phenylalanine over 13 residues. CDR3 DNA is the only sequence kept; it has 39 bases, read in frame from the first base. Via the germline V gene (reference sequence), CDR1 is SEHNR and CDR2 FQNEAQ. V lost 6 bases and J lost 1 base; the stretch between them is 10 bases long. This specimen's time point label, per the study, means: newly diagnosed GD, antithyroid drugs for less than 3 months. RNA was extracted from PBMCs in TRIzol for both TCR sequencing and RNA sequencing. The diagnosis of Graves' disease was made according to American Thyroid Association guidelines. Patients were recruited from an endocrinology department in Xi'an, China. Each patient gave roughly 8.4 milliliters of peripheral blood, collected in an EDTA anticoagulant tube. Ficoll Paque Plus density gradient separation was used to isolate PBMCs, and no additional T cell sorting was done. An Agilent 2100 Bioanalyzer and agarose gel were used to check RNA quality, and a NanoDrop 2000 was used to measure RNA concentration.

The receptor library was made with multiplex PCR. The data were produced on an Illumina HiSeq 4000. iRepertoire HTBI primers and Arm-PCR amplification of CDR3 regions were used to construct TCR beta libraries. Gel purification was performed on PCR products prior to sequencing. The authors' analysis ran thus. Across samples, approximately 68 TRBV and 13 to 15 TRBJ segments were identified and used for gene usage analysis of CDR3 amino acid clonotypes. Filtered high-quality paired reads were merged into contigs using COPE and FqMerger. BLAST was used to align contigs to IMGT TRBV, TRBD and TRBJ reference genes, and CDR3 was defined according to IMGT. Highly expanded clones were defined as clonotypes with a frequency above 0.1%. Shannon entropy was used to measure repertoire diversity, and the Gini coefficient was used to measure V-J evenness. Public clonotypes were defined as clonotypes shared by more than one individual. The raw public reads went through TCRdb reprocessing: fastp at Q25, MiXCR clone calling, in-frame beta chains kept. Each CDR3 protein gets just one entry, which takes the most common genes and DNA from the rows behind it. These V and J calls rely on TCRdb rather than the paper's analysis. The sample table lists hundreds of thousands of distinct CDR3 sequences, about 16% of them with a count of one. Around a fifth of the sample comes from the top ten.

The data were obtained in a study of regulatory T cells in long-lasting Graves disease (dated by TCRdb to the early 2020s). As for the study more broadly: In the newly diagnosed Graves' disease group, patients had been taking antithyroid drugs for less than 3 months. Persistent Graves' disease patients were compared with newly diagnosed Graves' disease patients by peripheral blood TCR sequencing and RNA sequencing. The study took place in China and was registered as a clinical trial. TCR sequencing covered some 13 persistent and 20 or so newly diagnosed Graves' disease patients, some 35 samples in total. The research as a whole found: Lower TCR Shannon entropy and fewer highly expanded clones were observed in persistent Graves' disease patients than in newly diagnosed patients, which suggested clonal expansion. A larger number of public clonotypes was shared among persistent patients (2,741) than among newly diagnosed patients (approximately 930). Sequencing and analysis were restricted to the TCR beta chain. Peripheral blood alone was examined, since thyroid tissue, which constituted the primary lesion, could not be accessed. TRBV28, TRBJ1-2 and TRBJ2-5 were preferentially used in persistent disease, while TRBV20-1 and TRBJ2-1 were favored in newly diagnosed disease. The small sample size was acknowledged by the authors as a limitation that may reduce accuracy.

This sample comprised peripheral blood mononuclear cells (PBMCs), obtained at new diagnosis, from a patient treated with antithyroid drugs. Rearrangement joined TRBV7-9 to TRBJ2-7; the D gene remains uncertain. The clonotype originates from a female donor with Graves disease. Here the CDR3 is given as CASRSGRSYEQYF. Read as DNA, the sequence is TGTGCCAGCAGGTCCGGACGGTCCTACGAGCAGTACTTC. Where the CDR3 stops, the reference TRBV7-9 and TRBJ2-7 genes take over; the full variable domain is DTGVSQNPRHKITKRGQNVTFRCDPISEHNRLYWYRQTLGQGPEFLTYFQNEAQLEKSRLLSDRFSAERPKGSFSTLEIQRTEQGDSAMYLCASRSGRSYEQYFGPGTRLTVT.